This T cell receptor (beta chain) was recorded in a study of blood T cell repertoires in COVID-19 (dated by TCRdb to between 2020 and 2021). With respect to the entire study: Collaborator samples came from the United States, Italy and Spain and covered acute and convalescent phases of COVID-19. The prospective study material was composed of cDNA or gDNA derived from T cells, B-cell-depleted T cells, or PBMCs. Sample metadata almost always included a de-identified subject ID, COVID-19 status, age in years and sex. Where available, HLA class I and class II types were obtained from metadata supplied by the sample provider rather than from assay-based typing. The repertoires were released in a freely available public database intended as a resource for research on the immune response to SARS-CoV-2. The samples were drawn from the first 160 participants of the ongoing ImmuneRACE study and from 1,254 subjects provided by 6 global collaborators. Subjects who had been exposed to COVID-19, were actively infected with it, or had recovered from it provided the deeply sampled blood TCRbeta repertoires that made up the dataset.

In the prospective study, participants were 18 to 89 years old, resided in 20 to 30 geographic areas of the United States, and were enrolled through a virtual design. In the prospective study, participants were assigned to cohorts based on the clinical history participants reported in a screening survey and a study questionnaire. Each participant in the prospective study had whole blood, serum and a nasopharyngeal or oropharyngeal swab collected by mobile phlebotomists. Participants in the prospective study had the option to provide additional blood draws and questionnaires over a roughly two-month period. Before DNA extraction, blood samples from the prospective study were shipped at room temperature or frozen. This clone was detected once. Its antigen is not yet known. Per-base qualities were not stored, and no clone one base away is much larger. What the research found in general, with its limitations: How much clinical and demographic metadata was included differed by source and by participant, and the metadata was provided uncurated.

TCRbeta CDR3 regions were amplified from genomic DNA using the immunoSEQ Assay, a bias-controlled multiplex PCR. Concerning the study's data processing: Within the assay, amplification of reference gene primers was used to estimate how many nucleated cells each sample contained. To quantify the absolute abundance of each unique TCRbeta CDR3 rearrangement, sequence reads were collapsed and filtered. For each sample, productive Simpson clonality was calculated by taking the square root of Simpson's diversity index across productive rearrangements. TCRdb holds this immuneACCESS table with in-frame rearrangements only. Some clones are missing; in checked studies, unresolved V genes explain under half, and the rest has no known cause. D and trimming come from the DNA, and the V and J calls and clone size come from that table. This sample comprises over 250,000 clones, about 86% of them detected only once. Roughly 4% of the sample rests with the top ten.

From a lookup of the germline V gene, CDR1 and CDR2 are SGHTA and FQGNSA. The CDR3 runs 13 amino acids, cysteine and phenylalanine included. The kept DNA is CDR3 alone, 39 bases in frame from the first base. The trim is 3 bases for V and 8 bases for J, with a gap of 13 bases between the germline ends. The V and J segments used are TRBV7-2 and TRBJ1-2; the D gene cannot be named for sure. This receptor was taken from a man in his thirties or forties with acute COVID-19. Sequenced material: PBMCs or T cells enriched from blood (not recorded which). At the DNA level, the sequence is TGTGCCAGCAGCTTTGATCCAGGAGGCGGCTACACCTTC. The encoded protein is CASSFDPGGGYTF.